This T cell receptor beta chain was sequenced for a study of identical twins. Findings of the study overall: Excess low generation probability was seen in twin-shared out-of-frame alpha sequences.

TCRdb re-analysed the 5' RACE reads in MiXCR, keeping a single row per CDR3 protein. The table lists about 220,000 distinct CDR3 sequences, more than 6.5% of them singletons. The CDR3 spans 15 residues. The V end was cut by 1 base, the J end by 0 bases, with 10 bases between. The germline V gene has CDR1 LNHNV and CDR2 YYDKDF (reference sequence). This clonotype was picked up many times. As yet, its antigen is unknown. These same data were also listed under a study on yellow fever vaccine responses in identical twins.

Source material: memory (CD45RO+) T cells sorted from blood. This receptor was taken from a woman in her late teens or twenties in good health. This chain connects TRBV15 to TRBJ2-7; D remains ambiguous. This CDR3 is CATSRASIGSYEQYF. In nucleotides, the CDR3 is TGTGCCACCAGCAGAGCCTCGATAGGCTCCTACGAGCAGTACTTC. The full variable domain, in which reference TRBV15 and TRBJ2-7 provide the parts outside the CDR3, is DAMVIQNPRYQVTQFGKPVTLSCSQTLNHNVMYWYQQKSSQAPKLLFHYYDKDFNNEADTPDNFQSRRPNTSFCFLDIRSPGLGDTAMYLCATSRASIGSYEQYFGPGTRLTVT.